Listed here are 15 T cell receptor beta chains from one sample, sequenced in a study of shared clonotypes between healthy human individuals. Naive CD8 cells lacked CD45RO and underwent positive selection for CCR7, leaving out terminally differentiated effector memory CD45RA+ cells. The protocol was immunoSEQ multiplex PCR, while the TCRdb copy is restricted to in-frame clones and leaves out a portion. The sample has about 800,000 clones, about 97% seen once. The sequenced sample consisted of naive CD8+ T cells sorted from blood. Source of these receptors: a man aged 25-45 years in good health.

This chain uses TRBV13 with TRBJ2-1, with D unresolved. Deletions cut 3 bases from V and 3 bases from J, with 3 bases between. Germline V gives CDR1 PRHDT, CDR2 FYEKMQ (reference sequence). The CDR3 length is 12 residues. Written as DNA, the CDR3 is TGTGCCAGCAGCTTTATCTACAATGAGCAGTTCTTC. Protein: CASSFIYNEQFF.

The gene calls are TRBV27 and TRBJ1-2; TRBD1 agrees at 8 bases. Unmatched junction bases numbered 6, after V lost 4 bases and J lost 2 bases. This CDR3 region has 15 residues. CDR1 and CDR2 (germline): MNHEY, SMNVEV (reference sequence). The CDR3 region has the DNA TGTGCCAGCAGTTCTACAGGGGGACCGAACTATGGCTACACCTTC. Translated: CASSSTGGPNYGYTF.

The DNA for the CDR3 is TGCGCCAGCAGCCAAGCGGGACTAGCGGCGAACAATGAGCAGTTCTTC. Its protein is CASSQAGLAANNEQFF. V gene TRBV4-1 combines with J gene TRBJ2-1; 11 nucleotides agree with TRBD2. The CDR3 runs 16 residues. With V trimmed by 1 base and J by 5 bases, 4 bases remained unmatched. In germline, CDR1 is MGHRA, CDR2 YSYEKL.

This clone was seen once. The chain has TRBV2 and TRBJ2-7, with 10 nucleotides matching TRBD1. V lost 7 bases to trimming and J lost 2 bases; unmatched junction nucleotides: 2. Germline CDR1 reads SNHLY; CDR2 reads FYNNEI. This CDR3 has 13 amino acids. The CDR3 loop reads CASIGQGAYEQYF. CDR3 nucleotides: TGTGCCAGCATTGGACAGGGGGCCTACGAGCAGTACTTC. Full variable domain (remainder filled in from reference TRBV2 and TRBJ2-7): EPEVTQTPSHQVTQMGQEVILRCVPISNHLYFYWYRQILGQKVEFLVSFYNNEISEKSEIFDDQFSVERPDGSNFTLKIRSTKLEDSAMYFCASIGQGAYEQYFGPGTRLTVT.

The chain uses TRBV29-1 and TRBJ1-2, with 7 bases fitting TRBD1. The CDR3 loop spans 13 amino acids. Trimming at V came to 7 bases and at J to 14 bases, leaving 19 bases not matched to a gene. CDR1 SQVTM and CDR2 ANQGSEA come from the germline V gene. The DNA for the CDR3 is TGCAGCGGGAGGGACAGCCTCTATGGAAGAGCTACCTTC. This gives the protein CSGRDSLYGRATF.

The chain links TRBV11-2 to TRBJ2-1, with D tentatively TRBD1 or TRBD2 (5 bases each). The CDR3 has 13 amino acids. V dropped 8 bases and J dropped 3 bases, with 11 bases sitting between them. CDR1 and CDR2 (germline): SGHAT, FQNNGV. The CDR3 reads CASRGQRYNEQFF. The CDR3 DNA follows: TGTGCCAGCCGGGGCCAACGCTACAATGAGCAGTTCTTC.

The V and J genes are TRBV7-9 and TRBJ2-5, with 11 nucleotides matching TRBD1. CDR1 is SEHNR, CDR2 FQNEAQ, per germline (reference sequence). J was trimmed by 4 bases and V by 5 bases; bases with no gene match: 6. The CDR3 sequence is 15 residues long. The CDR3 nucleotides are TGTGCCAGCAGCGGACCCGGGACAGGGGGAGAGACCCAGTACTTC. It is translated as CASSGPGTGGETQYF.

This chain uses TRBV29-1 with TRBJ2-3, with TRBD2 identical over 11 bases. Per the germline V gene, CDR1 is SQVTM and CDR2 is ANQGSEA. J was trimmed by 4 bases and V by 6 bases; bases with no gene match: 9. CDR3 length equals 15 residues. CDR3 coding DNA: TGCAGCGTGAGAGACAGACTAGCGGGATCAGATACGCAGTATTTT. It specifies CSVRDRLAGSDTQYF.

This clone was recorded once. The V gene is TRBV27, the J gene TRBJ2-1; TRBD2 might be the D (6 bases). This CDR3 is 15 amino acids long. Germline V CDR1 and CDR2: MNHEY, SMNVEV (reference sequence). V was pared by 7 bases and J by 4 bases, with 17 bases between. This chain's CDR3 is CASKLIADSYNEQFF. In nucleotides, the CDR3 is TGTGCCAGCAAGCTCATAGCGGACTCTTACAATGAGCAGTTCTTC.

This chain joins TRBV29-1 and TRBJ2-7; unclear D gene. The germline CDR1 and CDR2 sequences are SQVTM and ANQGSEA. V was cut by 4 bases and J by 4 bases, with 17 bases left in between. The CDR3 extends over 14 amino acids. The CDR3 loop reads CSVVSDLVSYEQYF. CDR3 DNA sequence: TGCAGCGTTGTTTCTGATTTGGTATCGTACGAGCAGTACTTC.

The chain joins TRBV29-1 to TRBJ2-7; 7 bases align to TRBD1. Trimming at V came to 7 bases and at J to 4 bases, leaving 10 bases not matched to a gene. This CDR3 has 13 residues. CDR1 and CDR2 from the germline V gene are SQVTM and ANQGSEA. The CDR3 spells CSGGPGQNYEQYF. The DNA of the CDR3 is TGCAGCGGTGGGCCGGGACAGAATTACGAGCAGTACTTC.

The DNA for the CDR3 is TGTGCCAGCAGCTTAGTGAGAGGGGCTGAGCAGTTCTTC. Translating gives CASSLVRGAEQFF. The V call is TRBV7-9, the J call TRBJ2-1; perhaps D is TRBD1 or TRBD2 (5 bases each). Germline V gene data show CDR1 as SEHNR and CDR2 as FQNEAQ (reference sequence). Deletions cut 1 base from V and 9 bases from J, with 10 bases between. CDR3 length equals 13 residues.

This clone was detected once. J is TRBJ2-3 and V is TRBV5-5, with 9 bases lining up with TRBD2. The junction had 9 bases not matched to a gene; V was cut back by 1 base and J by 0 bases. CDR3 length: 18 residues. Per germline, CDR1 SGHKS and CDR2 YYEKEE (reference sequence). In nucleotides, the CDR3 is TGTGCCAGCAGCTTGACGGCGGGAGGGGTACTTAGCACAGATACGCAGTATTTT. Protein product: CASSLTAGGVLSTDTQYF.

In the case of this clone: Different DNA sequences within this sample yield the same CDR3. This chain connects TRBV7-9 to TRBJ2-7; TRBD2 is a possible D gene (6 bases). V lost 5 bases and J lost 2, with 7 bases in between. Germline CDR1 is SEHNR and CDR2 is FQNEAQ (reference sequence). The CDR3 contains 12 residues. In DNA, the CDR3 is TGTGCCAGCAGCCCGGGGGCCTACGAGCAGTACTTC. Its protein is CASSPGAYEQYF.

This chain connects TRBV11-2 to TRBJ2-5; 8 nucleotides align to TRBD1. There are 17 residues in the CDR3. The germline V gene encodes CDR1 SGHAT and CDR2 FQNNGV. With 7 bases clipped from V and 4 bases from J, the junction kept 17 bases outside the gene matches. The CDR3 DNA follows: TGTGCCAGCACCCCCCTACCCGGACAGGGTGTGCGAGAGACCCAGTACTTC. This codes for CASTPLPGQGVRETQYF.